This TCR beta chain was identified during a study of blood T cell repertoires in COVID-19. About the study: The study drew acute and convalescent COVID-19 samples from the United States, Italy and Spain. T cells, B-cell-depleted T cells, or PBMCs supplied cDNA or gDNA.

Original processing notes: Reference gene primer amplification gave nucleated cell count estimates. Profiled with immunoSEQ multiplex PCR; TCRdb holds only in-frame clones, not every one. For V, J and clone size, that table is used; D and trimming come from the DNA. The profile shows over 100,000 clones, roughly 76% of them singletons. The CDR3 spans 20 residues. The V segment lost 1 base and the J segment 9 bases; nucleotides outside the gene matches: 19. Germline V lookup: CDR1 LGHNA, CDR2 YSLEER. V gene TRBV4-3 combines with J gene TRBJ2-3; the match to TRBD2 covers 13 bases. The source of this sequence is a human donor in a cohort sampled during active COVID-19. Input material: peripheral blood. In nucleotides, the CDR3 is TGCGCCAGCAGCCAAGGGACTAGCGGGAGTCCCAGGGGGCGTCAAGGAACGCAGTATTTT. This gives the protein CASSQGTSGSPRGRQGTQYF.